The next 10 T cell receptor beta chains were all read from a single sample in a study of T cell responses to AZD1222 COVID-19 vaccine. The table came from immunoSEQ multiplex PCR; TCRdb's copy has only in-frame clones and leaves some out. The repertoire has more than 85,000 clones, roughly nine tenths of them found once; the top ten carry 7.5%. This specimen was peripheral blood, taken on day 0 of AZD1222 vaccination. These receptors were collected from an adult in good health.

This clone appeared a few times. The chain uses TRBV6-6 and TRBJ1-2; D gene uncertain. V lost 3 bases and J lost 1, with 12 bases in between. The CDR3 length is 15 residues. Germline CDR1 and CDR2: MNHNY and SVGAGI (reference sequence). The CDR3 region is CASSYIIRSNYGYTF. CDR3 sequence (DNA): TGTGCCAGCAGTTATATTATAAGAAGTAACTATGGCTACACCTTC.

The table lists this clone with a count of one. This chain uses TRBV5-4 with TRBJ1-2; no reliable D call. Germline assignment: CDR1 SGHNT and CDR2 YYREEE (reference sequence). Trimming removed 3 bases at V and 8 bases at J, with 17 bases between. The CDR3 is 14 amino acids. The CDR3, as DNA: TGTGCCAGCAGCTGGTTAAATGCCGATAGCGGCTACACCTTC. It yields the protein CASSWLNADSGYTF.

This clone was counted between two and nine times. The CDR3 DNA reads as TGTGCCAGCAGCCAAGACAGGTCTCGAACCTCTGAAGCTTTCTTT. Amino acids: CASSQDRSRTSEAFF. The rearrangement joins TRBV4-2 to TRBJ1-1; no clear D. The CDR3 extends over 15 amino acids. Trimming took 0 bases from V and 6 from J, leaving 14 bases between them. CDR1 and CDR2 from the germline V gene are LGHNA and YNFKEQ.

This clone has just a few counts. V and J are TRBV6-2 or TRBV6-3 and TRBJ1-6; tentative D call: TRBD1 (5 bases). Trimming pared 5 bases from V and 11 bases from J, leaving 10 bases between. CDR1 and CDR2 (germline): MNHEY, SVGEGT. The length of the CDR3 is 12 residues. CDR3 amino acids: CASSHRLPPLHF. DNA of the CDR3: TGTGCCAGCAGTCACAGGCTTCCACCCCTCCACTTT.

As to this clone: The missing conserved phenylalanine or tryptophan at the end of this CDR3 makes a read error likely. No DNA is shown, since the ends of the CDR3 on it are uncertain; the CDR3 is the one TCRdb lists. The CDR3 sequence is CASSPTQGPLLIT. The gene calls are TRBV18 and TRBJ1-2; TRBD1 is the table's D call, not checked against the DNA. Ends included, the CDR3 has 13 residues. The germline gives CDR1 KGHSH, CDR2 LQKENI.

V and J are TRBV2 and TRBJ1-5; D is unresolved. V was pared by 2 bases and J by 8 bases, with 13 bases between. CDR1 is SNHLY and CDR2 is FYNNEI in the germline V gene. The CDR3 contains 14 residues. The CDR3 nucleotides are TGTGCCAGCAGTGAACACCGCACCGGTGAGCCCCAGCATTTT. It is translated as CASSEHRTGEPQHF.

This chain joins TRBV6-4 and TRBJ2-5, with D perhaps being TRBD1 or TRBD2 (5 bases each). The germline V gene has CDR1 MRHNA and CDR2 SNTAGT. There are 15 residues in the CDR3. V was shortened by 10 bases and J by 4 bases, with 22 bases between the two germline ends. CDR3 DNA sequence: TGTGCCAACCCCTTTCCCGGGACCCGCAGAGAGACCCAGTACTTC. It yields the protein CANPFPGTRRETQYF.

The gene calls are TRBV14 and TRBJ1-2; the match to TRBD1 covers 10 bases. Germline V lookup: CDR1 SGHDN, CDR2 FVKESK. This CDR3 comprises 16 residues. V lost 3 bases to trimming and J lost 8 bases; unmatched junction nucleotides: 12. This chain's CDR3 is CASSQWRTGGLEGYTF. The CDR3 bases are TGTGCCAGCAGCCAGTGGAGGACAGGGGGTTTGGAAGGCTACACCTTC.

In this sample, this clone turned up once. The chain recombines TRBV9 with TRBJ1-6; 7 bases fit TRBD1. J lost 10 bases, V lost 7 bases, and 17 bases had no gene match. Germline CDR1 reads SGDLS; CDR2 reads YYNGEE. This CDR3 has 16 residues. Here the CDR3 DNA reads TGTGCCAGCGCTTCTAATCCGGGACAGCGTAGATCACCCCTCCACTTT. Amino acid sequence: CASASNPGQRRSPLHF.

The rearrangement joins TRBV12-3 or TRBV12-4 to TRBJ2-7; weak D call: TRBD2 (5 bases). The germline V and J ends were trimmed by 7 bases and 5 bases, with 15 bases remaining between them. The CDR3 loop spans 13 amino acids. In nucleotides, the CDR3 is TGTGCCAGCACCTCTTCCAGAGCGGACGAGCAGTACTTC. Protein sequence: CASTSSRADEQYF.